A single sample gave rise to the 21 T cell receptor beta chains below, sequenced in a study of cytomegalovirus exposure and HLA in healthy donors. The PCR was carried out with 60 Vbeta primers and 13 Jbeta primers. Sequencing was performed with immunoSEQ multiplex PCR; in TCRdb, only in-frame clones are kept and a portion is missing. The sample lists some 120,000 clones; about four fifths were seen once. Sequences were obtained from PBMCs. The source is a man between 25 and 39 years old in good health and CMV-seropositive.

The rearrangement joins TRBV11-2 to TRBJ2-7; D perhaps matches TRBD1 (5 bases). Germline V gives CDR1 SGHAT, CDR2 FQNNGV. The CDR3 consists of 16 residues. Trimming took off 1 base at V and 0 bases at J, with 13 bases between the two ends. The CDR3 bases are TGTGCCAGCAGCTTAGTATTTTGGCAGGGCTCCTACGAGCAGTACTTC. Its translation: CASSLVFWQGSYEQYF.

This clone was counted a few times. The CDR3 region is CASSFSQGGGYGYTF. In DNA, the CDR3 is TGTGCCAGCAGTTTTTCTCAGGGAGGGGGCTATGGCTACACCTTC. This chain connects TRBV7-2 to TRBJ1-2; tentatively, D is TRBD1 (6 bases). CDR1 is SGHTA and CDR2 is FQGNSA in the germline V gene. Trimming shortened V by 6 bases and J by 4 bases, and 18 bases separated the two germline ends. This CDR3 is built from 15 residues.

This clone came up a few times. V gene TRBV2 combines with J gene TRBJ2-3; 9 bases agree with TRBD2. The ends lost 8 bases at V and 0 bases at J; junction bases unmatched: 12. This CDR3 is 17 amino acids long. The germline gives CDR1 SNHLY, CDR2 FYNNEI. The chain's CDR3 is CASETSWREGSTDTQYF. The DNA for the CDR3 is TGTGCCAGCGAAACAAGCTGGCGGGAGGGAAGCACAGATACGCAGTATTTT.

The chain employs TRBV13 and TRBJ1-2; a weak D match, TRBD1 (5 bases). The V gene's germline CDR1 is PRHDT and CDR2 FYEKMQ (reference sequence). The CDR3 runs 15 residues. V dropped 0 bases and J dropped 4 bases, with 12 bases sitting between them. Here the CDR3 DNA reads TGTGCCAGCAGCTTAGGATTTGCAGGGCCCTATGGCTACACCTTC. Protein: CASSLGFAGPYGYTF.

This chain uses TRBV5-3 with TRBJ2-7; a weak D match, TRBD1 (6 bases). TRBV5-3 is sorted into the ORF group, with uncertain function. The germline V and J ends were trimmed by 0 bases and 3 bases, with 13 bases remaining between them. The CDR3 is made up of 15 amino acids. The CDR3 protein is CARSLVQGEDYEQYV. Here the CDR3 DNA reads TGTGCCAGAAGCTTGGTACAGGGTGAAGACTACGAGCAGTACGTC.

The gene calls are TRBV27 and TRBJ1-4, with no clear D. Trimming cost V 6 bases and J 5 bases, with 10 bases left between them. The CDR3 has 13 residues. CDR1 and CDR2 (germline): MNHEY, SMNVEV (reference sequence). The CDR3 DNA sequence: TGTGCCAGCAGCCCAGCCGGGAATGAAAAACTGTTTTTT. Protein: CASSPAGNEKLFF.

The rearrangement uses TRBV27 and TRBJ1-6; 9 positions agree with TRBD1. The CDR3 extends over 18 amino acids. Germline-derived CDR1 and CDR2 are MNHEY and SMNVEV (reference sequence). Unmatched junction bases numbered 6, after V lost 3 bases and J lost 0 bases. CDR3 coding DNA: TGTGCCAGCAGTTTTTACAGGGGGCCGAGCTCCTATAATTCACCCCTCCACTTT. It is translated as CASSFYRGPSSYNSPLHF.

The chain joins TRBV28 to TRBJ1-6, with D unclear. The length of the CDR3 is 14 residues. V was clipped by 5 bases and J by 9 bases, with 14 bases between them. CDR1 is MDHEN and CDR2 is SYDVKM in the germline V gene. In DNA, the CDR3 is TGTGCCAGCAGTCACCCAATCGAGGGTTCACCCCTCCACTTT. As protein: CASSHPIEGSPLHF.

V usage is TRBV7-6 and J usage is TRBJ2-5; 13 nucleotides align to TRBD2. The ends lost 1 base at V and 6 bases at J; junction bases unmatched: 2. The CDR3 length is 15 residues. Per the germline V gene, CDR1 is SGHVS and CDR2 is FNYEAQ. DNA of the CDR3: TGTGCCAGCAGCTTAGGGACTAGCGGGAGTCAGACCCAGTACTTC. Its translation: CASSLGTSGSQTQYF.

The V call is TRBV27, the J call TRBJ1-2, with 9 bases matching TRBD1. V trimming: 3 bases; J trimming: 7 bases; junction bases outside the gene matches: 6. Germline CDR1 is MNHEY and CDR2 is SMNVEV (reference sequence). This CDR3 is built from 14 residues. CDR3 DNA sequence: TGTGCCAGCAGTTTGGTACAGGGGGCCGGTGGCTACACCTTC. Amino acids: CASSLVQGAGGYTF.

CDR3 nucleotides: TGTGCCAGCAGCTTTTTCCCCACTAGCTCAGAGTACGAGCAGTACGTC. Its translation: CASSFFPTSSEYEQYV. This chain connects TRBV5-5 to TRBJ2-7, with D maybe TRBD2 (6 bases). Trimming removed 2 bases from V and 4 bases from J, with 19 bases in between. CDR3 size: 16 residues. From germline, CDR1 is SGHKS and CDR2 YYEKEE (reference sequence).

This clone was found once. The genes are TRBV11-2 and TRBJ2-3, with 9 bases identical to TRBD2. Germline CDR1 and CDR2: SGHAT and FQNNGV. This CDR3 spans 15 amino acids. V lost 10 bases and J lost 6; bases outside the gene matches: 14. As DNA, the CDR3 is TGTGCCACCAATAGGGCGGGAGGGTCACCGGATACGCAGTATTTT. This translates into CATNRAGGSPDTQYF.

This rearrangement joins TRBV5-1 to TRBJ1-1, with D perhaps matching TRBD1 (5 bases). V was pared by 4 bases and J by 1 base, with 11 bases between. Germline CDR1 reads SGHRS; CDR2 reads YFSETQ. The CDR3 has 14 amino acids. The CDR3 reads CASSPTQGNTEAFF. The DNA of the CDR3 is TGCGCCAGCAGCCCCACGCAGGGGAACACTGAAGCTTTCTTT. Looking up the rest from reference TRBV5-1 and TRBJ1-1 gives the full variable domain: KAGVTQTPRYLIKTRGQQVTLSCSPISGHRSVSWYQQTPGQGLQFLFEYFSETQRNKGNFPGRFSGRQFSNSRSEMNVSTLELGDSALYLCASSPTQGNTEAFFGQGTRLTVV.

The genes are TRBV9 and TRBJ1-3, with TRBD1 as a possible D gene (5 bases). Germline V gene lookup returns CDR1 SGDLS and CDR2 YYNGEE. The CDR3 spans 16 residues. The ends were cut back, 1 base at V and 1 base at J, with 12 bases in the middle. The CDR3 nucleotides are TGTGCCAGCAGCGTACTAGGGGCCTTATCTGGAAACACCATATATTTT. Protein: CASSVLGALSGNTIYF. The whole variable domain, remainder taken from reference TRBV9 and TRBJ1-3, is DSGVTQTPKHLITATGQRVTLRCSPRSGDLSVYWYQQSLDQGLQFLIQYYNGEERAKGNILERFSAQQFPDLHSELNLSSLELGDSALYFCASSVLGALSGNTIYFGEGSWLTVV.

This clone appeared once. J is TRBJ2-5 and V is TRBV25-1; TRBD1 aligns across 7 bases. The CDR3 has 15 amino acids. Losses at the gene ends were 5 bases for V and 5 bases for J; bases not matched to a gene: 11. Germline V gene data show CDR1 as MGHDK and CDR2 as SYGVNS. The CDR3 region is CASSNPQGKSETQYF. The DNA for the CDR3 is TGTGCCAGCAGTAACCCACAGGGGAAAAGCGAGACCCAGTACTTC.

The rearrangement joins TRBV18 to TRBJ1-1; no clear D. CDR3 size: 14 residues. CDR1 is KGHSH and CDR2 is LQKENI in the germline V gene. The V end lost 2 bases, the J end lost 1 base, and 8 bases lay between the germline ends. The CDR3 here is CASSPVRENTEAFF. CDR3 nucleotide sequence: TGTGCCAGCTCACCAGTACGGGAGAACACTGAAGCTTTCTTT.

The genes are TRBV5-1 and TRBJ2-2, with a tentative D call TRBD2 (5 bases). Germline loops: CDR1 SGHRS, CDR2 YFSETQ. V was shortened by 1 base and J by 3 bases, with 10 bases between the two germline ends. The CDR3 runs 15 residues. CDR3 loop: CASSLLGVDTGELFF. The CDR3 nucleotides read TGCGCCAGCAGCTTGCTCGGGGTCGACACCGGGGAGCTGTTTTTT.

This chain connects TRBV5-1 to TRBJ2-7, with 8 nucleotides matching TRBD1. This CDR3 has 17 amino acids. Germline CDR1 reads SGHRS; CDR2 reads YFSETQ. With V trimmed by 1 base and J by 2 bases, 11 bases remained unmatched. This CDR3 reads CASSLYSVGQGAYEQYF. The CDR3 region has the DNA TGCGCCAGCAGCTTGTACTCGGTCGGACAGGGAGCCTACGAGCAGTACTTC. The complete variable domain, with remaining parts taken from reference TRBV5-1 and TRBJ2-7, reads KAGVTQTPRYLIKTRGQQVTLSCSPISGHRSVSWYQQTPGQGLQFLFEYFSETQRNKGNFPGRFSGRQFSNSRSEMNVSTLELGDSALYLCASSLYSVGQGAYEQYFGPGTRLTVT.

The chain uses TRBV2 and TRBJ1-1; D is perhaps TRBD1 (5 bases). V lost 2 bases and J lost 2, with 15 bases in between. Germline CDR1 is SNHLY and CDR2 is FYNNEI. The CDR3 loop spans 16 amino acids. CDR3 sequence: CASSEYPTDRNTEAFF. The CDR3 coding sequence is TGTGCCAGCAGTGAATACCCGACAGATCGAAACACTGAAGCTTTCTTT.

This clone has just a few counts. V is TRBV5-6 and J is TRBJ1-2; no firm D call. CDR1 is SGHDT and CDR2 is YYEEEE in the germline V gene. The V gene lost 3 bases and the J gene lost 5 bases, with 11 bases spanning the gap. This CDR3 spans 13 amino acids. Written as DNA, the CDR3 is TGTGCCAGCAGCTCCGGGATCGAATATGGCTACACCTTC. Encoded protein: CASSSGIEYGYTF.

V gene TRBV9 combines with J gene TRBJ1-4; 8 bases align to TRBD1. This CDR3 has 14 amino acids. V lost 3 bases, J lost 6 bases, and 4 bases stayed unmatched. Germline CDR1 reads SGDLS; CDR2 reads YYNGEE. The CDR3 bases are TGTGCCAGCAGCGGGACAGGGATCGATGAAAAACTGTTTTTT. It codes for CASSGTGIDEKLFF.